This T cell receptor (beta chain) was found in a study of shared clonotypes between healthy human individuals. Study observations and caveats: It was anticipated that sequencing depth would influence how many clonotypes donors shared.

Terminally differentiated effector memory CD45RA+ cells were excluded from the naive CD8 cells, which were CD45RO-negative and positively selected for CCR7. Nashville, Tennessee was home to all donors, each a Caucasian adult. The V gene's germline CDR1 is LNHDA and CDR2 SQIVND (reference sequence). The length of the CDR3 is 14 residues. V dropped 3 bases and J dropped 3 bases, with 8 bases sitting between them. About this clone: Antigen: not known. The identical CDR3 is also encoded by other nucleotide sequences in the sample.

The assay used deep level. Sequenced by immunoSEQ multiplex PCR; TCRdb stores in-frame clones only, minus some. The sample holds around 2,000,000 clones, around 93% seen once. The rearrangement links TRBV19 to TRBJ2-2, with D perhaps given as TRBD1 or TRBD2 (5 bases each). The sample comprised naive CD8+ T cells from PBMCs. The receptor was isolated from a man aged 18 to 30 in good health. Some clones in this sample may be carry-over from other donors' samples. DNA for the CDR3: TGTGCCAGTAGTATCCTGGGGGACACCGGGGAGCTGTTTTTT. Translating it yields CASSILGDTGELFF.